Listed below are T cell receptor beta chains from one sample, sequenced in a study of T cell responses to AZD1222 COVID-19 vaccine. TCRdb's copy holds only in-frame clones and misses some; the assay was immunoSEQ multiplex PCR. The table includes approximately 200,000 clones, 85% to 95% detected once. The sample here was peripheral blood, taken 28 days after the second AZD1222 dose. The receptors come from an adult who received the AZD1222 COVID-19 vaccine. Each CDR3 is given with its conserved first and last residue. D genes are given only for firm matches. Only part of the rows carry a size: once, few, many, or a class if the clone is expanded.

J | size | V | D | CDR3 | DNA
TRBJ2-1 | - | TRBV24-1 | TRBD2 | CATSTSGGYEQFF | TGTGCCACTTCGACTAGCGGAGGCTATGAGCAGTTCTTC
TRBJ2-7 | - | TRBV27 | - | CASGQGGIYEQYF | TGTGCCAGCGGCCAGGGCGGGATATACGAGCAGTACTTC
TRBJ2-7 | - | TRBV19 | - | CASSRQGGEQYF | TGTGCCAGTAGCCGACAGGGAGGCGAGCAGTACTTC
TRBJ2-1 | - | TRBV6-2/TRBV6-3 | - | CASSYLRTGFPYNEQFF | TGTGCCAGCAGTTACTTGAGGACCGGATTTCCTTACAATGAGCAGTTCTTC
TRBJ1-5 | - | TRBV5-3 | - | CARSLSGNRANQPQHF | TGTGCCAGAAGCTTGTCAGGAAACAGGGCCAATCAGCCCCAGCATTTT
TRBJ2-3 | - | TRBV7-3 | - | CASSLASTDTQYF | TGTGCCAGCAGCCTAGCTAGCACAGATACGCAGTATTTT
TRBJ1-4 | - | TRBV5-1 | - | CASSLEPEKLFF | TGCGCCAGCAGCCTCGAGCCTGAAAAACTGTTTTTT
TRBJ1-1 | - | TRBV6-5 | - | CASSRGPDEAFF | TGTGCCAGCAGTCGGGGGCCAGATGAGGCTTTCTTT
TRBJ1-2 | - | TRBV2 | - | CASSEAGGLGYGYTF | TGTGCCAGCAGTGAAGCGGGGGGGCTGGGCTATGGCTACACCTTC
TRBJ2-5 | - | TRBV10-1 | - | CASSEGAAPSSEETQYF | TGCGCCAGCAGTGAAGGTGCGGCCCCCTCCTCTGAAGAGACCCAGTACTTC
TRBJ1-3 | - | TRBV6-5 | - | CASRLRQGLGNTIYF | TGTGCCAGCAGGCTACGCCAGGGGCTCGGAAACACCATATATTTT
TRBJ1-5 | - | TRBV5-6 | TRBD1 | CASSLGPRGPDNQPQHF | TGTGCCAGCAGCTTGGGCCCCAGGGGGCCAGATAATCAGCCCCAGCATTTT
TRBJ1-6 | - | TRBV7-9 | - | CASSPDTRNSPLHF | TGTGCCAGCAGCCCGGATACACGCAATTCACCCCTCCACTTT
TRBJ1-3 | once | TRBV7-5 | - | CVRSHPLIDRQDSGNTIYF | TGTGTCAGAAGCCACCCGCTCATAGACAGGCAGGACTCTGGAAACACCATATATTTT
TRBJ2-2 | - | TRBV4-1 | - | CASSLGQRGTGELFF | TGCGCCAGCAGCCTTGGACAGAGGGGCACCGGGGAGCTGTTTTTT
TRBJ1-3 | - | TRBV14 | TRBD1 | CASRNTGEASGNTIYF | TGTGCCAGCAGAAACACAGGGGAGGCCTCTGGAAACACCATATATTTT
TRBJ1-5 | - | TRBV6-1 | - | CASSEAGGGPNQPQHF | TGTGCCAGCAGTGAAGCCGGGGGGGGACCGAATCAGCCCCAGCATTTT
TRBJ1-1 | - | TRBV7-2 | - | CASSSSPGTFTFNTEAFF | TGTGCCAGCAGCTCGTCCCCCGGGACCTTTACGTTTAACACTGAAGCTTTCTTT
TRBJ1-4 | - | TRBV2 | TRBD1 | CASTRTGWGEKLFF | TGTGCCAGCACCCGGACAGGCTGGGGTGAAAAACTGTTTTTT
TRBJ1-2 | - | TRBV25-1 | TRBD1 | CASSESGTGTYGYTF | TGTGCCAGCAGTGAATCGGGGACAGGGACCTATGGCTACACCTTC
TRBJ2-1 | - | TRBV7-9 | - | CASRPRGGPDNEQFF | TGTGCCAGCAGGCCCAGGGGGGGGCCAGACAATGAGCAGTTCTTC
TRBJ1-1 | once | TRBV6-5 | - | CASSYGPGNGNTEAFF | TGTGCCAGCAGTTACGGTCCGGGTAATGGGAACACTGAAGCTTTCTTT
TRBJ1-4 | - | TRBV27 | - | CASSRTPGENEKLFF | TGTGCCAGCAGTAGAACGCCCGGGGAAAATGAAAAACTGTTTTTT
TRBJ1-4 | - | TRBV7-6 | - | CASSSTGGVSFEKLFF | TGTGCCAGCAGCTCCACGGGCGGGGTCTCGTTTGAAAAACTGTTTTTT
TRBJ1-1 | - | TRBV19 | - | CASSRLSVNTEAFF | TGTGCCAGTAGTAGGCTCAGCGTGAACACTGAAGCTTTCTTT